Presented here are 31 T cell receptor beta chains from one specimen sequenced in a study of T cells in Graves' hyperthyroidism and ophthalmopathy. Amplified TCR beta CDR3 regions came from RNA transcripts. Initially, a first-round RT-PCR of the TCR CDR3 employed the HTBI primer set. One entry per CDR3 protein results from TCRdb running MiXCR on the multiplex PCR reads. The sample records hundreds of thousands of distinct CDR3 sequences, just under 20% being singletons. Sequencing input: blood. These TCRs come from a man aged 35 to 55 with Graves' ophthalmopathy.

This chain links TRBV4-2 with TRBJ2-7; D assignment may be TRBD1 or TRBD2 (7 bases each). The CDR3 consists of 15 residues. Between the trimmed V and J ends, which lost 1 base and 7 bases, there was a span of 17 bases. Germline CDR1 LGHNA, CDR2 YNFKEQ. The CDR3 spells CASSQGGQGEGEQYF. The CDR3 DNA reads TGTGCCAGCAGCCAAGGGGGTCAGGGGGAGGGAGAGCAGTACTTC.

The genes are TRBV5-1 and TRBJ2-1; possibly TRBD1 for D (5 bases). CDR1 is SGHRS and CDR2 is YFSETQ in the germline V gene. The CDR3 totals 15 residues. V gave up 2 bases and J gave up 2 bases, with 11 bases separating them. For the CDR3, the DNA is TGCGCCAGCAGCTTTGCAGGGTCTACCTACAATGAGCAGTTCTTC. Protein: CASSFAGSTYNEQFF.

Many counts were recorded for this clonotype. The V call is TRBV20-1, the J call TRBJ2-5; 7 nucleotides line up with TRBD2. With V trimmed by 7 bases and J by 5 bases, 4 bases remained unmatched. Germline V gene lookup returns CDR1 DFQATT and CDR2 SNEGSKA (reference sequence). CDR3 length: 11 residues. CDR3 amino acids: CSGGRGETQYF. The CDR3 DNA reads TGCAGTGGAGGGCGGGGGGAGACCCAGTACTTC.

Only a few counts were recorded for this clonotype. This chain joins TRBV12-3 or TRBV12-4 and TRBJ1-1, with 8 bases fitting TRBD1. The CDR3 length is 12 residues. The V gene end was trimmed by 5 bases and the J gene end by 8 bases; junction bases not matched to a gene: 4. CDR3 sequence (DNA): TGTGCCAGCAGTAAACGGGACAGGGAAGCTTTCTTT. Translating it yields CASSKRDREAFF.

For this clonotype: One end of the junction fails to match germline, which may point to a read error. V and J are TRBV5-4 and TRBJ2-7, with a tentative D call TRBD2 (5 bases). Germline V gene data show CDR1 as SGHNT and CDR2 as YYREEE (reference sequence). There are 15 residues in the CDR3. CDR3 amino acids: CASSLSGGLSCEQYF. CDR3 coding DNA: TGTGCCAGCAGCTTGTCCGGCGGACTGTCCTGCGAGCAGTACTTC.

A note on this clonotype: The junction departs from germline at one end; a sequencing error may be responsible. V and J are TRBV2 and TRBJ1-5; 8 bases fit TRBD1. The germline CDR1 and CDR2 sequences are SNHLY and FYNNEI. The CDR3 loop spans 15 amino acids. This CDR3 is CTSRQRTGSNQPQHF. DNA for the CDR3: TGTACCAGCAGGCAGAGGACAGGGTCTAATCAGCCCCAGCATTTT.

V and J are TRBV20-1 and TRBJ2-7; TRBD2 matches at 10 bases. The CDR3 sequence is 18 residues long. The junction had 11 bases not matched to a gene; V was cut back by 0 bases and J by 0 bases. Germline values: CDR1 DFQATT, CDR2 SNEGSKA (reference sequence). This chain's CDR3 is CSARDFLAGALGSYEQYF. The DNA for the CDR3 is TGCAGTGCTAGAGATTTTCTAGCGGGAGCGCTCGGCTCCTACGAGCAGTACTTC.

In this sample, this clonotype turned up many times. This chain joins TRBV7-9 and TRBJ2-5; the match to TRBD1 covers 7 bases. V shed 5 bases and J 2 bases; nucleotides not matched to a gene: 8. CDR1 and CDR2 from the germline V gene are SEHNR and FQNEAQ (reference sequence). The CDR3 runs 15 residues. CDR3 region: CASSHPPGQQETQYF. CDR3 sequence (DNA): TGTGCCAGCAGCCACCCACCGGGACAGCAAGAGACCCAGTACTTC.

As DNA, the CDR3 is TGTGCCAGCAGCTCCTCTACAGGGGCCGGGGCCAACGTCCTGACTTTC. This encodes CASSSSTGAGANVLTF. The chain is built from TRBV7-9 and TRBJ2-6; 7 bases are a match to TRBD1. Germline CDR1 SEHNR, CDR2 FQNEAQ (reference sequence). There are 16 residues in the CDR3. With 4 bases clipped from V and 4 bases from J, the junction kept 7 bases outside the gene matches.

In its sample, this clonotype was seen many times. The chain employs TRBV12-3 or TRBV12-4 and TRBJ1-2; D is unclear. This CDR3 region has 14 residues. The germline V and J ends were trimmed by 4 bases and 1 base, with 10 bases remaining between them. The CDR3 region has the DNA TGTGCCAGCAGTTCAAGACGGAGTAACTATGGCTACACCTTC. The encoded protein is CASSSRRSNYGYTF.

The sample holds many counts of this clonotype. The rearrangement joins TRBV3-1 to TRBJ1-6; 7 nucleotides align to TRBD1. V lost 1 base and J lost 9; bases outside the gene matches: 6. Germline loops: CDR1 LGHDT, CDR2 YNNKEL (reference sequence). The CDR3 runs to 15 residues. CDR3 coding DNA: TGTGCCAGCAGCCAAGGAACAGGGGTGGGTTCACCCCTCCACTTT. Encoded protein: CASSQGTGVGSPLHF.

The CDR3 nucleotides are TGTGCCAGCAGCGTAGAATCGGGGGCAGGGTTTACTGAAGCTTTCTTT. This sequence encodes CASSVESGAGFTEAFF. This chain connects TRBV9 to TRBJ1-1; the D gene is possibly TRBD1 (6 bases). Per germline, CDR1 SGDLS and CDR2 YYNGEE. The CDR3 consists of 16 residues. V was shortened by 0 bases and J by 5 bases, with 17 bases between the two germline ends.

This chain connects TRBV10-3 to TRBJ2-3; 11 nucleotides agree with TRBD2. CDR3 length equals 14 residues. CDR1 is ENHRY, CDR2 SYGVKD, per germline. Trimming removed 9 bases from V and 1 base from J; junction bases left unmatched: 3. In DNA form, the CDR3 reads TGTGCCATTTTAGCGGGGGGGCGCACAGATACGCAGTATTTT. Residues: CAILAGGRTDTQYF.

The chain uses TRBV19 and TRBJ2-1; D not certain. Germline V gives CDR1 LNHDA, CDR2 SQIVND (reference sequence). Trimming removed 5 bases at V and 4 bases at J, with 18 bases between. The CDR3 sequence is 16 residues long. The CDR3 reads CASSSPFLPSYNEQFF. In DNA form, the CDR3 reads TGTGCCAGTAGTTCACCATTCTTGCCCTCGTACAATGAGCAGTTCTTC.

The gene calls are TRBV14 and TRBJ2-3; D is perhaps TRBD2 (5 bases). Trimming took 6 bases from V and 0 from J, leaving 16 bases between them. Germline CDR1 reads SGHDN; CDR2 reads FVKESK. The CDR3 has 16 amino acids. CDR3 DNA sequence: TGTGCCAGCAGTGGCAAGAGGGAGTCTAGCACAGATACGCAGTATTTT. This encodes CASSGKRESSTDTQYF.

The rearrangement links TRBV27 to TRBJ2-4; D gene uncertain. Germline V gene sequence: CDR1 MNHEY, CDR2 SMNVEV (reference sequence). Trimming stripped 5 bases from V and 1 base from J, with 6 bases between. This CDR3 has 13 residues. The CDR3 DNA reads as TGTGCCAGCAGTAACGACGCCAAAAACATTCAGTACTTC. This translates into CASSNDAKNIQYF.

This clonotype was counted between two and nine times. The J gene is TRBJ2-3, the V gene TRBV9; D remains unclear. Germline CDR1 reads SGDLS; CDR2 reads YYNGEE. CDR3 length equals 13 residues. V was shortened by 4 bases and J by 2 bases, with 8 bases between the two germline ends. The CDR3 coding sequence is TGTGCCAGCAGCTCTACTAACACAGATACGCAGTATTTT. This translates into CASSSTNTDTQYF.

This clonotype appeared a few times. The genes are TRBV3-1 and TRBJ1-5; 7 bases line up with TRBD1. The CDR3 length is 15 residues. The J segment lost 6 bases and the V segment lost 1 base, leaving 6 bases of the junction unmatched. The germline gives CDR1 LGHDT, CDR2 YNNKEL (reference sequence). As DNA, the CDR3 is TGTGCCAGCAGCCAAGTACAGGGGCCCGGTCAGCCCCAGCATTTT. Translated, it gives CASSQVQGPGQPQHF.

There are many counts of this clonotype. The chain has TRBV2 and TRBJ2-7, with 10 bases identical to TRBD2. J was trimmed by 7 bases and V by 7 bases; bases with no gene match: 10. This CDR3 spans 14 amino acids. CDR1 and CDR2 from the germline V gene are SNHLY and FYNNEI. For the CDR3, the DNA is TGTGCCAGCAACCCAGCGGGAGGGCCGAAAGAGCAGTACTTC. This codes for CASNPAGGPKEQYF.

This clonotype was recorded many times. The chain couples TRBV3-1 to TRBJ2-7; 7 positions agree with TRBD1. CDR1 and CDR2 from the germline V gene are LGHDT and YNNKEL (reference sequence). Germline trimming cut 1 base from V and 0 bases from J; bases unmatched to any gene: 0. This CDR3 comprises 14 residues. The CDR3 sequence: CASSQGDSSYEQYF. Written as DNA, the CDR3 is TGTGCCAGCAGCCAAGGGGACAGCTCCTACGAGCAGTACTTC.

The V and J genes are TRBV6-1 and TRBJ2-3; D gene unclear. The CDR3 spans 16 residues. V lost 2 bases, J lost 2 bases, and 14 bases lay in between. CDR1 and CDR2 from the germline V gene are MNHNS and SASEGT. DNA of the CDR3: TGTGCCAGCAGTGAATTTCTCCTTTCTCTCACAGATACGCAGTATTTT. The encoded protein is CASSEFLLSLTDTQYF.

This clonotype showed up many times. The CDR3 protein is CASKQGVQTDTQYF. The CDR3 DNA follows: TGTGCCAGCAAGCAGGGGGTGCAGACAGATACGCAGTATTTT. V usage is TRBV2 and J usage is TRBJ2-3; 7 nucleotides align to TRBD1. Germline CDR1 SNHLY, CDR2 FYNNEI. V dropped 7 bases and J dropped 3; count of bases not matched to a gene: 7. CDR3 size: 14 residues. The full variable domain, its missing parts supplied by reference TRBV2 and TRBJ2-3, is EPEVTQTPSHQVTQMGQEVILRCVPISNHLYFYWYRQILGQKVEFLVSFYNNEISEKSEIFDDQFSVERPDGSNFTLKIRSTKLEDSAMYFCASKQGVQTDTQYFGPGTRLTVL.

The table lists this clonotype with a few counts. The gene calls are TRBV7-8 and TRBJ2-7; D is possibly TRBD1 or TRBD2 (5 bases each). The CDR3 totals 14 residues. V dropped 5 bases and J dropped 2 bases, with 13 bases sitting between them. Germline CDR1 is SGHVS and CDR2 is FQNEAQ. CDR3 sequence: CASSPGAPPYEQYF. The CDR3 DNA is TGTGCCAGCAGCCCCGGGGCCCCGCCCTACGAGCAGTACTTC. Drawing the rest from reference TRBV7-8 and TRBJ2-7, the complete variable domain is GAGVSQSPRYKVAKRGQDVALRCDPISGHVSLFWYQQALGQGPEFLTYFQNEAQLDKSGLPSDRFFAERPEGSVSTLKIQRTQQEDSAVYLCASSPGAPPYEQYFGPGTRLTVT.

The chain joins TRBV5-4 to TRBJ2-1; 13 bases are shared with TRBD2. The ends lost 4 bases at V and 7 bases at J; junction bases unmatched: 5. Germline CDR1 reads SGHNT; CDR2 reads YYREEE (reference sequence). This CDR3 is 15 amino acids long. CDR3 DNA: TGTGCCAGCAGCCGGACTAGCGGGAGTGGAAATGAGCAGTTCTTC. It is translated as CASSRTSGSGNEQFF.

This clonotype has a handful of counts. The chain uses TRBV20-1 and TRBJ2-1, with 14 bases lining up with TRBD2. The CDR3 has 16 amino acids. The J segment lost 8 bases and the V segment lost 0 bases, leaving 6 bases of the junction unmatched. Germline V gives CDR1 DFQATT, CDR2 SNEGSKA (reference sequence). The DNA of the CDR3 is TGCAGTGCTAGAGATGAGGGGACTAGCGGGAGATATGAGCAGTTCTTC. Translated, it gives CSARDEGTSGRYEQFF.

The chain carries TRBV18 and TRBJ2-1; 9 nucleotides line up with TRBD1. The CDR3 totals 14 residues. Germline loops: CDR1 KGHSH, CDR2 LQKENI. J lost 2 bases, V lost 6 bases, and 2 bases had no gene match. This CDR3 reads CASSRQGAYNEQFF. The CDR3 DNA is TGTGCCAGCTCGCGACAGGGGGCCTACAATGAGCAGTTCTTC.

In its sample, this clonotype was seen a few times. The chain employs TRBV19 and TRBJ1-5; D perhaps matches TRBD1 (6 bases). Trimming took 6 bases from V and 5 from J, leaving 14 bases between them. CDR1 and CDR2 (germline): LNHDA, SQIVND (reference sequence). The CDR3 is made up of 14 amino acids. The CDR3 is CASRSRGRDQPQHF. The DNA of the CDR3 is TGTGCCAGTAGGAGCAGGGGAAGAGATCAGCCCCAGCATTTT.

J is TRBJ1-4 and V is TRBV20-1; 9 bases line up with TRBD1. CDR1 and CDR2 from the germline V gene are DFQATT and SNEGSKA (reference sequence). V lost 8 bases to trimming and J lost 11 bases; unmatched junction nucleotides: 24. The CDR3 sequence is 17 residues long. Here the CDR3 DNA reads TGCAGTCCAGCTAGTATGCGGCCCGGGACAGGGAGTTACAAACTGTTTTTT. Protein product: CSPASMRPGTGSYKLFF.

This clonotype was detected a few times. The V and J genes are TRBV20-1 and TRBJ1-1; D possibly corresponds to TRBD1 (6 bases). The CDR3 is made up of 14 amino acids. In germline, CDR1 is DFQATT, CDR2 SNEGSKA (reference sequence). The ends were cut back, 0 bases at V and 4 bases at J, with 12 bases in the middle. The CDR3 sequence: CSARDPTGLTEAFF. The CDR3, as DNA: TGCAGTGCTAGAGATCCCACAGGGCTCACTGAAGCTTTCTTT.

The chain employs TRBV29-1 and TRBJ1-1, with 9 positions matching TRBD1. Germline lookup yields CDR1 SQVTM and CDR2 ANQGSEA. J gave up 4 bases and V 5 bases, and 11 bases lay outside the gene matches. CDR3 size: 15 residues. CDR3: CSVLRTGVLSTEAFF. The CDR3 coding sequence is TGCAGCGTTCTTCGGACAGGGGTTTTGAGCACTGAAGCTTTCTTT.

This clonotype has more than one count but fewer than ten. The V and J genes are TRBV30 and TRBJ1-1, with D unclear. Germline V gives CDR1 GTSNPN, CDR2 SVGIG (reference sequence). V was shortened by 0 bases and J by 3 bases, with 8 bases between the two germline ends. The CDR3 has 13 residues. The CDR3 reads CAWSVPLHTEAFF. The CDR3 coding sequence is TGTGCCTGGAGTGTACCCCTCCACACTGAAGCTTTCTTT.